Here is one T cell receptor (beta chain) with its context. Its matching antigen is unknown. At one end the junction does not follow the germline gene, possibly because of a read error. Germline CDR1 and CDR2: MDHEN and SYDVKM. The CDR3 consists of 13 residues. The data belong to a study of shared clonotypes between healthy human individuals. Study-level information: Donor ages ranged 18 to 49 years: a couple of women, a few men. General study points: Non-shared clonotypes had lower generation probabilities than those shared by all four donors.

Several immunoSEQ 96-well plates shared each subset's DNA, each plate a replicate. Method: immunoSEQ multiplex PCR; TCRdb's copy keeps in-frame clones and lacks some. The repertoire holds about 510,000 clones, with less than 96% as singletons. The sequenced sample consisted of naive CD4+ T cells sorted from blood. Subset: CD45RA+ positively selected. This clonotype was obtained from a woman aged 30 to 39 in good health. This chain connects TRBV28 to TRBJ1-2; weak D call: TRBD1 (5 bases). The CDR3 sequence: CASSSPPRRPGVF. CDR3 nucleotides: TGTGCCAGCAGTTCCCCCCCCCGACGTCCGGGGGTCTTC.